Given below is one T cell receptor (beta chain) in context. This sample was taken from a study of blood T cell repertoires in COVID-19. This table comes from immunoSEQ multiplex PCR, and its TCRdb copy is limited to in-frame clones, with some not included. The sample holds about 400,000 clones; over 75% are singletons and the top ten take more than 0.85%. The CDR3 loop spans 14 amino acids. Germline loops: CDR1 MDHEN, CDR2 SYDVKM. V was clipped by 3 bases and J by 9 bases, with 17 bases between them. The clonotype comes from a woman aged 25 to 39 with acute COVID-19. This chain joins TRBV28 and TRBJ1-1; TRBD1 is a possible D gene (5 bases). The specimen sequenced was PBMCs or T cells enriched from blood (not recorded which). CDR3 sequence: CASSFPSGNPQAFF. Here the CDR3 DNA reads TGTGCCAGCAGTTTTCCCTCAGGGAATCCTCAAGCTTTCTTT. Variable domain in full (rest from reference TRBV28 and TRBJ1-1): DVKVTQSSRYLVKRTGEKVFLECVQDMDHENMFWYRQDPGLGLRLIYFSYDVKMKEKGDIPEGYSVSREKKERFSLILESASTNQTSMYLCASSFPSGNPQAFFGQGTRLTVV.